This entry is about one TCR beta chain. The clone's antigen remains unknown. No per-base quality is available; no much larger clone lies one base away. This specimen belongs to a study of shared clonotypes between healthy human individuals (TCRdb year 2020). With respect to the entire study: Three men and a couple of women, aged 18 to 49 years, made up the cohort. For each donor, CD4 naive and CD4 memory were each given three plates, CD8 naive was given two plates, and CD8 memory was given one plate. To estimate repertoire size and how much clonotypes are shared between individuals, the study performed deep sequencing of blood TCR repertoires from roughly five healthy adults. To increase sequencing depth and limit assay-specific biases, different laboratories used diverse techniques to prepare libraries and sequence TCR repertoires. Per donor, leukapheresis produced somewhere between about 0.9 and 9.5 billion PBMCs.

After removal of 5 bases from V and 2 bases from J, the junction retains 8 bases not matched to a gene. Counted from cysteine to phenylalanine, this CDR3 has 16 amino acids. Solely the CDR3 DNA is kept, with 48 bases framed from the first base. The germline V gene encodes CDR1 SGHDT and CDR2 YYEEEE. Healthy HIV-negative adults with no recently reported acute infections or vaccinations were included as donors. All donors were Caucasian adults living in Nashville, Tennessee, USA. CD4+ T cells were enriched by magnetic negative selection; naive cells were then positively selected on CD45RA, and the negative fraction formed the memory subset. Blood was obtained by leukapheresis, after which PBMCs were separated by Ficoll-Histopaque density gradient centrifugation and cryopreserved in liquid nitrogen vapor phase. Analytical flow cytometry was used to check the purity and quantity of every magnetically sorted T cell population. Genomic DNA was isolated from each sorted fraction and quantified by UV absorbance on a Nanodrop 2000c.

Using the deep immunoSEQ assay, multiplex PCR amplified TCR CDR3 regions from genomic DNA. For each cell subset, the extracted genomic DNA was distributed evenly across all wells of several immunoSEQ 96-well plates, and each plate served as one replicate. Each replicate PCR for sorted subsets received 200 ng genomic DNA, equal to about 30,000 T cell genomes. Purified libraries were measured with a Qubit 3.0 fluorometer, size-checked on a Bioanalyzer 2100, and measured again with the KAPA Library Quantification kit. Every immunoSEQ 96-well plate was sequenced on a dedicated single-read 150-cycle Illumina NextSeq 550 flow cell. The published analysis was carried out like this. Because the immunoSEQ output held only junctional sequences and lacked quality scores, the filtering could not match the filtering applied to full-length reads. Sequences were annotated with PyIR, a Python wrapper for IgBLAST v1.9, and V/J genes and CDR3 were assigned using IMGT germline references. Reads with weak V/J assignments (E-value above 1e-6), missing CDR3, stop codons, out-of-frame junctions, or ambiguous translated residues were removed. A V3J clonotype was defined by an identical inferred V gene, J gene, and CDR3 amino acid sequence. Percentage overlap between repertoires was calculated by dividing the number of shared unique clonotypes by the size of the smaller repertoire. Richness of each repertoire was evaluated using RTK rarefaction, the Chao1 estimator, and Recon v2.1 estimates of unobserved clonotypes. OLGA was used to compute generation probabilities for all TCRbeta clonotypes that the gDNA method yielded from a handful of donors. TCRdb took this table from immuneACCESS and kept in-frame rearrangements with V and J called. Such tables lack part of the clones; where checked against another copy, unresolved V genes explain under half of the gap, and the rest is unexplained. V, J and clone size reflect that table, while D and trimming were determined from the DNA. In all, the sample holds approximately 2.5 million clones, and 80% to 95% of those were seen once. The ten largest make up about 0.39% of the sample.

Results and caveats for the whole study, not just this receptor: When a few donors were compared, the shared fraction of clonotypes was about 5.2% for naive CD4, approximately 3.5% for naive CD8, 2% to 2.5% for memory CD4, and roughly 0.4% for memory CD8. Because the study included a small number of donors, the genetic and exposure-history diversity represented was limited. Rarefaction of sorted-subset datasets indicated incomplete sequencing despite the large sequencing depth. Only blood was sampled, and tissue TCR repertoires likely differ from those in blood. Pairwise subsampling led to the expectation that sequencing depth would affect the degree of clonotype sharing among donors. Naive subsets generally had larger estimated clonotype richness than memory subsets. Compared with non-shared clonotypes, clonotypes shared by all four sorted-subset donors had higher generation probabilities.

This chain joins TRBV5-6 to TRBJ2-2; 8 central bases correspond to TRBD1. The specimen was naive CD4+ T cells from PBMCs. The cell subset or site label for this specimen denotes: CD45RA+ positively selected. The sequence was collected from a man aged 18-30 years in good health. Some clones in this sample may be carry-over from other donors' samples. The DNA sequence is given as TGTGCCAGCAGTCCCCCCCAGGGGGCAAACACCGGGGAGCTGTTTTTT. Its protein is CASSPPQGANTGELFF.